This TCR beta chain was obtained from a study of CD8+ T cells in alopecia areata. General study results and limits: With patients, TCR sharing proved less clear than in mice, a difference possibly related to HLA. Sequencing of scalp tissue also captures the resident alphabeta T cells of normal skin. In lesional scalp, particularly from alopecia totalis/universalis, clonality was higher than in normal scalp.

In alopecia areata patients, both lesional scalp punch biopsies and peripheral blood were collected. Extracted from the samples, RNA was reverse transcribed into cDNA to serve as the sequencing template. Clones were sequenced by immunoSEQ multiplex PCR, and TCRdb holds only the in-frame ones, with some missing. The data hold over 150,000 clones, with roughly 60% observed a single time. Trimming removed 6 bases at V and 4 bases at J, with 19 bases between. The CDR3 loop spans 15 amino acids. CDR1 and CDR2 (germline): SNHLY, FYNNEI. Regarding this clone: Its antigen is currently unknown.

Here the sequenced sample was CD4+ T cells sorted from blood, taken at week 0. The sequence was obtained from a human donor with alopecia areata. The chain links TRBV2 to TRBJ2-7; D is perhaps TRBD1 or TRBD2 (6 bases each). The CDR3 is CASRSEGGPGYEQYF. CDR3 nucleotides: TGTGCCAGCAGATCGGAGGGGGGACCGGGGTACGAGCAGTACTTC.